This T cell receptor beta chain was profiled in a study of cytomegalovirus exposure and HLA in healthy donors. Across the whole study: A prior study identified some 100 million unique TCR beta sequences from about 200 million T cells. Study outcomes and limitations: Among CMV-associated TCR beta chains, most appeared HLA-restricted in a later analysis.

The study ran its PCR with 60 Vbeta and 13 Jbeta primers. In the authors' workflow: Roughly 11 million shared chains were among approximately 80 million unique TCR beta chains counted in a later analysis. TCRdb's table, derived via immunoSEQ multiplex PCR, lists solely in-frame clones and lacks some. That table gives V, J and clone size, and the DNA gave D and trimming. The sample shows 150,000 to 200,000 clones, almost 80% of them seen only once. As concerns this clone: Antigen specificity is unknown.

This clonotype was obtained from a man in his fifties in good health and CMV-seropositive. Sequencing used PBMCs.

CDR3 in amino acids: CASSESSSGTSTDTQYF. CDR3 nucleotide sequence: TGCGCCAGCAGTGAGTCGAGTAGCGGAACTAGCACAGATACGCAGTATTTT. This chain joins TRBV10-1 and TRBJ2-3; possible D gene TRBD2, 6 bases. The CDR3 totals 17 residues. CDR1 is WNHNN, CDR2 SYGVQD, per germline (reference sequence). Between the trimmed V and J ends, which lost 0 bases and 0 bases, there was a span of 13 bases.